This T cell receptor beta chain was sequenced during a study of cytomegalovirus exposure and HLA in healthy donors. Study-wide background: Sequencing of about 200 million T cells in an earlier analysis found 100 million or so unique TCR beta sequences. Study findings and constraints: Of the V segments, some could not be distinguished, including TRBV6-2 and TRBV6-3, and were excluded.

The donors comprised healthy bone marrow donors. The CDR3 runs to 14 residues. With 60 Vbeta and 13 Jbeta primers, the PCR was carried out. The protocol was immunoSEQ multiplex PCR, while the TCRdb copy is restricted to in-frame clones and leaves out a portion. This table holds approximately 100,000 clones, less than 80% found once. Comment on this clone: Its matching antigen is unknown.

The source is a man in his forties in good health and CMV-seronegative. This chain links TRBV21-1 with TRBJ2-3; the table names TRBD2, a call not compared with the DNA. TRBV21-1 is a documented pseudogene. Input material: PBMCs. This CDR3 reads CGEITGGRADTQYF. As DNA, the CDR3 is TGTGGAGAAATTACGGGGGGCCGGGCAGATACGCAGTATTTT.